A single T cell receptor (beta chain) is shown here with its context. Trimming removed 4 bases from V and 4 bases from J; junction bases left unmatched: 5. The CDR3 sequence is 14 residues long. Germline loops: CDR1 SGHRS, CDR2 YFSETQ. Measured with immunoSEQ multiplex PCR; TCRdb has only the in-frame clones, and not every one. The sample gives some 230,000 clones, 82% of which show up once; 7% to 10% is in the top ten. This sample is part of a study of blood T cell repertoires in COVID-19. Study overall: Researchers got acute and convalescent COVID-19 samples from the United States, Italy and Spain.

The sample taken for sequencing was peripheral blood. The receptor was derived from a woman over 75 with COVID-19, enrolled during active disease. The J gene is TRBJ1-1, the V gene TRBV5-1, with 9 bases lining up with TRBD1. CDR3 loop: CASSLMTGGTEAFF. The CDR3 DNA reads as TGCGCCAGCAGCCTAATGACAGGGGGCACTGAAGCTTTCTTT.